A selection of T cell receptor beta chains follows, all from one sample in a study of radiation and T cells in renal cell carcinoma. Method: immunoSEQ multiplex PCR; TCRdb's copy keeps in-frame clones and lacks some. The table shows 40,000 to 50,000 clones, with approximately 80% occurring only once. Sequenced material: blood, taken from a patient whose treatment included radiotherapy and nephrectomy. These receptors came from a woman in her 70s with renal cell carcinoma. CDR3s include the opening cysteine and the closing phenylalanine or tryptophan. D genes are given only for firm matches. Only part of the rows carry a size: once, few, many, or a class if the clone is expanded.

CDR3 DNA	CDR3 protein	V gene	J gene	D gene	clone size
TGTGCCAGTTGGGAGCGGGGGCAGGGTCAGCCCCAGCATTTT	CASWERGQGQPQHF	TRBV19	TRBJ1-5	.	.
TGTGCCAGTAGTATGAGGACTAGCGGGAAGTTTGAGCAGTTCTTC	CASSMRTSGKFEQFF	TRBV19	TRBJ2-1	TRBD2	.
TGTGCCAGTTCAGGGGGGAGCTCCTACGAGCAGTACTTC	CASSGGSSYEQYF	TRBV6-5	TRBJ2-7	.	.
TGTGCCAGCTCACCAAACGGGAGCCCCACAGATACGCAGTATTTT	CASSPNGSPTDTQYF	TRBV18	TRBJ2-3	.	.
TGTGCCAGTAGCCGACTGGGATTGGATTCATACGAGCAGTACTTC	CASSRLGLDSYEQYF	TRBV19	TRBJ2-7	.	.
TGCGCCAGCAGCCAGCAGCAGGGAGGTGAAAAACTGTTTTTT	CASSQQQGGEKLFF	TRBV4-1	TRBJ1-4	.	.
TGTGCCAGTAGCCTTGGACTAGCGGAGTACCAAGAGACCCAGTACTTC	CASSLGLAEYQETQYF	TRBV19	TRBJ2-5	TRBD2	.
TGTGCCAGCAGCTGGGGGTACGGGAATCCAGATACGCAGTATTTT	CASSWGYGNPDTQYF	TRBV5-8	TRBJ2-3	.	.
TGTGCCAGCAGCTTAGGAGGAAGGGACACCCTTCTTACTTTCTTT	CASSLGGRDTLLTFF	TRBV13	TRBJ1-1	.	.
TGTGCCAGCAGTTACTCGACGTTTTCGAGGACTGAAGCTTTCTTT	CASSYSTFSRTEAFF	TRBV6-5	TRBJ1-1	.	few
TGCAGCGTCGTGACAGGGGCGGGTTCAGAAGCTTTCTTT	CSVVTGAGSEAFF	TRBV29-1	TRBJ1-1	TRBD1	.
TGTGCCAGCAGCCTAGAGACAGTCACAGATACGCAGTATTTT	CASSLETVTDTQYF	TRBV5-4	TRBJ2-3	.	few
TGTGCCAGCAGTTTGGCACTAGGTGGCATTCAGTACTTC	CASSLALGGIQYF	TRBV28	TRBJ2-4	.	.
TGTGCCAGCTTTGGGGGAGAAAGAGGGACCCAGTACTTC	CASFGGERGTQYF	TRBV2	TRBJ2-5	.	.
TGTGCCAGCAGTCAGAATTTGGCAAAATACGAGCAGTACTTC	CASSQNLAKYEQYF	TRBV11-1	TRBJ2-7	.	.
TGCGCCAGCAGCCAACGGTTCGGGGGGGCGGCAGATACGCAGTATTTT	CASSQRFGGAADTQYF	TRBV4-1	TRBJ2-3	TRBD2	.
TGTGCCAGCAGCTCCCCGGGCAACGAGCAGTACTTC	CASSSPGNEQYF	TRBV7-9	TRBJ2-7	.	many
TGTGCCTGGAGTGGAGGGACAGGGGACACTGAAGCTTTCTTT	CAWSGGTGDTEAFF	TRBV30	TRBJ1-1	TRBD1	few
TGTGCCAGTAGTCCAGGGGCCCTAATCCAGACCCAGTACTTC	CASSPGALIQTQYF	TRBV19	TRBJ2-5	.	.
TGTGCCAGCAGTGAATTCAGGGCGCCGGGGCAGTACTTC	CASSEFRAPGQYF	TRBV2	TRBJ2-7	.	.
TGTGCCAGCAGCTCACCGGGACAGGGACTCCAAGAGACCCAGTACTTC	CASSSPGQGLQETQYF	TRBV7-8	TRBJ2-5	TRBD1	.